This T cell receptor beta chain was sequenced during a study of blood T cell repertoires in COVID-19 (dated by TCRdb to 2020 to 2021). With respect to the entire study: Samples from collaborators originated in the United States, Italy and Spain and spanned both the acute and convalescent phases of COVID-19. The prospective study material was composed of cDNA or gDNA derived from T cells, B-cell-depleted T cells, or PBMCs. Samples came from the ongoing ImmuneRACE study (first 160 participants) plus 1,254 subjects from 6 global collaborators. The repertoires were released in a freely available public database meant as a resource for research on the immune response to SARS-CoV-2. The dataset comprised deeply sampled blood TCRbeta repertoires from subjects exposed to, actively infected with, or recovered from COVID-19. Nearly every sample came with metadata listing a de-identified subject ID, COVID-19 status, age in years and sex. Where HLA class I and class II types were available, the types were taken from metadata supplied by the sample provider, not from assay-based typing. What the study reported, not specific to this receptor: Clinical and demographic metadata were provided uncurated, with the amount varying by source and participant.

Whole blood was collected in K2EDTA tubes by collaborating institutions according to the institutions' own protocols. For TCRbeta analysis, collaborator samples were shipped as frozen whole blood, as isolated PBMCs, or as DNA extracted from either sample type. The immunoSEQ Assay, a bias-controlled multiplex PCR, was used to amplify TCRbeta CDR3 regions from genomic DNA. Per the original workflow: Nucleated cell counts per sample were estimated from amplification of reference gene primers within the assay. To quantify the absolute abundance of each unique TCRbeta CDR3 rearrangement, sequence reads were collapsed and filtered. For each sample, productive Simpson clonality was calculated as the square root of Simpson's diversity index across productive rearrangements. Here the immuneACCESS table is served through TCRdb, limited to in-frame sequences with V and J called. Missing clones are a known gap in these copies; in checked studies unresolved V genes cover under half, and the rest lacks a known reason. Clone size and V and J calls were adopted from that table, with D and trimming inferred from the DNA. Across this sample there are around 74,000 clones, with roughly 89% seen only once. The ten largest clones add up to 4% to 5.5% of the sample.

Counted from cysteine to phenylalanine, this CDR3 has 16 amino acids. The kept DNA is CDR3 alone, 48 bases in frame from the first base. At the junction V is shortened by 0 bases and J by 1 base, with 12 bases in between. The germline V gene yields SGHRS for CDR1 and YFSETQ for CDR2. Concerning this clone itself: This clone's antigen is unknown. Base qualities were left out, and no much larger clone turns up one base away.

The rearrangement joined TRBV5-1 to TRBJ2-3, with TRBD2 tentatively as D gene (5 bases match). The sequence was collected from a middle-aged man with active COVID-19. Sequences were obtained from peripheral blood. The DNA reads TGCGCCAGCAGCTTGGGGACTGCCCCAGGCACAGATACGCAGTATTTT. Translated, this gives CASSLGTAPGTDTQYF.